This T cell receptor beta chain was captured by sequencing in a study of a mutant IDH1 vaccine in newly diagnosed glioma listed by TCRdb under 2021. A note on the overall study: Vaccination was initiated 4-6 weeks after radiotherapy alone, or concurrently with temozolomide cycles in the chemotherapy-containing groups. Of the approximately 33 treated patients, around 62% were male and about 40% were female, and the mean age was approximately 40 years. Prior to enrollment, patients had been given standard therapy consisting of radiotherapy alone, temozolomide alone, or radiochemotherapy with temozolomide, with the combination given to most patients. The week-35 safety follow-up was designated visit V12, and the week-47 end of study was designated visit V13. Peripheral blood was collected at six visits: V03 (baseline), V05, V07, V10, V12 and V13. Longitudinal TCRB deep sequencing was performed for some 25 treated patients wherever samples were available for exploratory analyses. Overall study outcomes, separate from this receptor: Across multiple MHC alleles, vaccine-induced immune responses were seen in around 93% of patients. Changes in the top peripheral T cell clonotypes picked up by TCRB sequencing did not appear to be linked to pseudoprogression. It was noted by the authors that analyses of patient blood samples could not be reproduced owing to sample limitations. PBMC samples for TCRB deep sequencing were selected based on availability.

Libraries came from the immunoSEQ multiplex PCR assay. Rearranged TCR beta chain sequences were amplified with the hsTCRB Kit following the manufacturer's protocol. An Illumina MiSeq was used to sequence the TCRB libraries. In the authors' own workflow: The kit vendor's proprietary platform handled demultiplexing, trimming and gene mapping. Held by TCRdb, this immuneACCESS table contains in-frame sequences only and omits some clones. Under half of the omission traces to an unresolved V gene where checked; the cause of the rest is unknown. V, J and clone size are those of that table, while D and trimming were read from the DNA. Present in this sample are around 61,000 clones, roughly 76% of which were seen just once. Roughly 5% of the sample lies in the top ten. CDR1 MGHRA and CDR2 YSYEKL are derived from the germline V gene. Relative to germline, V is 4 bases shorter and J is 7 bases shorter, with 11 bases between their ends. Measured from the cysteine to the phenylalanine, the CDR3 is 13 residues long. The entry retains the CDR3 DNA only, 39 bases that are in frame from base 1.

In the paper's terms, the time point label means: week 47, end of study. Each vaccine dose, consisting of 300 ug of a 20-mer mutant IDH1 peptide in Montanide, was administered subcutaneously with topical imiquimod. Across visits V03 through V10, patients got a total of eight vaccinations, given in weeks 1, 3, 5, 7, 11, 15, 19 and 23. The donors had newly diagnosed IDH1-mutant astrocytomas of WHO grade 3 or 4 that showed loss of nuclear ATRX. The samples were drawn from NOA16, a multicentre, single-arm, open-label phase I trial in Germany that tested a mutant IDH1 peptide vaccine in humans for the first time. Genomic DNA for TCRB sequencing was extracted from EDTA blood using the DNeasy Blood and Tissue Kit. This clone was detected only a few times. The antigen this receptor binds is unknown. The sample holds no much larger clone one base away, and base qualities are not on file.

The chain is encoded by TRBV4-1 joined to TRBJ2-1; matching of 5 bases hints at TRBD2 as the D gene. The input for sequencing was PBMCs, taken from a glioma patient whose treatment included an IDH1 peptide vaccine. The clonotype comes from a man aged 45-60 years with glioma. In nucleotide form, the sequence is TGCGCCAGCAGCCCAGGTTCGGGGAATGAGCAGTTCTTC. Its product reads: CASSPGSGNEQFF.